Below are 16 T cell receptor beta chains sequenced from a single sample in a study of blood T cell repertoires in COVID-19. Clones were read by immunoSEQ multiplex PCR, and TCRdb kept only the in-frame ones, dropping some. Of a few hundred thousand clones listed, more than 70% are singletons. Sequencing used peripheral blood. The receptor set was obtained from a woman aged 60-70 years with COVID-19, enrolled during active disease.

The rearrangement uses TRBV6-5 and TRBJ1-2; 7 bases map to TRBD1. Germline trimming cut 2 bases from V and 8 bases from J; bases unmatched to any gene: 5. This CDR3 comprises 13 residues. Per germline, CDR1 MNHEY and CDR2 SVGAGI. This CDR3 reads CASSYDREKGYTF. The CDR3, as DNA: TGTGCCAGCAGTTACGACAGGGAAAAAGGCTACACCTTC.

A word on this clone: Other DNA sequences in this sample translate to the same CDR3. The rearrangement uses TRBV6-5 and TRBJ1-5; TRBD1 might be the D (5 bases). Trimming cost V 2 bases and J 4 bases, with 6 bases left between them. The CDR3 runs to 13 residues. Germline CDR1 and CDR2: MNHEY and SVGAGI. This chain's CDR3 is CASSYRGNQPQHF. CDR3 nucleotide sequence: TGTGCCAGCAGTTACAGGGGTAATCAGCCCCAGCATTTT.

CDR3 residues: CSVELASNEKLFF. The CDR3 DNA is TGCAGCGTGGAATTAGCGTCGAATGAAAAACTGTTTTTT. The chain couples TRBV29-1 to TRBJ1-4; D remains ambiguous. Germline CDR1 reads SQVTM; CDR2 reads ANQGSEA. The CDR3 sequence is 13 residues long. Trimming left V 6 bases short and J 5 bases short, with 13 bases between.

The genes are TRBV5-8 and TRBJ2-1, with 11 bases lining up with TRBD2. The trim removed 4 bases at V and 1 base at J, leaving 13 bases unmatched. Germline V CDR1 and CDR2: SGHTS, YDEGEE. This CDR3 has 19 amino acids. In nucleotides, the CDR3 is TGTGCCAGCAGCAGAGCCGGGACTAGCGGTGGCCCATCCTACAATGAGCAGTTCTTC. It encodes CASSRAGTSGGPSYNEQFF.

The CDR3 protein is CASGLGGNYGYTF. In nucleotides, the CDR3 is TGTGCTAGTGGTTTAGGAGGGAACTATGGCTACACCTTC. The chain carries TRBV12-5 and TRBJ1-2; no firm D call. V lost 3 bases and J 2 bases, leaving 7 bases between the germline ends. The CDR3 totals 13 residues. CDR1 is LGHNT and CDR2 is FRNRAP in the germline V gene.

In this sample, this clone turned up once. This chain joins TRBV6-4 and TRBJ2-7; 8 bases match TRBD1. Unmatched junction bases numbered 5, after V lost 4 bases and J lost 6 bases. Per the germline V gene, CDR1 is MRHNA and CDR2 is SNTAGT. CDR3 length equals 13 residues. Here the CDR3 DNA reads TGTGCCAGCAGTGTAGGACAGGGTCGCGAGCAGTACTTC. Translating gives CASSVGQGREQYF.

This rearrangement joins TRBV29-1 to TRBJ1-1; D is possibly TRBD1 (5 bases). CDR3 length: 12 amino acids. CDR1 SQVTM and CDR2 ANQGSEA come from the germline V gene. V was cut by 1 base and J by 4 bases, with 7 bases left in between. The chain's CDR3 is CSVEVGGTEAFF. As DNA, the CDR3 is TGCAGCGTTGAAGTGGGGGGCACTGAAGCTTTCTTT.

The CDR3 sequence: CASSGRAPSGGSPYNEQFF. The CDR3 nucleotides read TGTGCCAGCAGTGGCCGTGCCCCTAGCGGGGGGTCCCCCTACAATGAGCAGTTCTTC. This sequence joins TRBV2 and TRBJ2-1; 11 positions agree with TRBD2. The CDR3 contains 19 residues. Germline V gene lookup returns CDR1 SNHLY and CDR2 FYNNEI. V shed 4 bases, J shed 2 bases, and the junction held 13 bases outside the gene matches. Using reference TRBV2 and TRBJ2-1 for the parts outside the CDR3, the full variable domain is EPEVTQTPSHQVTQMGQEVILRCVPISNHLYFYWYRQILGQKVEFLVSFYNNEISEKSEIFDDQFSVERPDGSNFTLKIRSTKLEDSAMYFCASSGRAPSGGSPYNEQFFGPGTRLTVL.

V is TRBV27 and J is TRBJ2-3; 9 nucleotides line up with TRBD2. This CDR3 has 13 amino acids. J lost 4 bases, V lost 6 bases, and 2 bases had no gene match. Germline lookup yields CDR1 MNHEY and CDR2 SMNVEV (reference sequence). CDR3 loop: CASRSSGADTQYF. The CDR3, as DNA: TGTGCCAGCAGGTCTAGCGGGGCAGATACGCAGTATTTT.

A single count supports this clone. The CDR3 bases are TGTGCCAGCAGGGGAGAATCTAACTATGGCTACACCTTC. Translated: CASRGESNYGYTF. This rearrangement joins TRBV2 to TRBJ1-2; D not resolved. The germline V and J ends were trimmed by 6 bases and 0 bases, with 8 bases remaining between them. Germline V lookup: CDR1 SNHLY, CDR2 FYNNEI. CDR3 size: 13 residues.

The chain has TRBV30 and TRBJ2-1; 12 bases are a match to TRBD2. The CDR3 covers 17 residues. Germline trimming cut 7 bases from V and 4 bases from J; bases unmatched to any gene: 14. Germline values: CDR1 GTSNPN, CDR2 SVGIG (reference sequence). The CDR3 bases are TGTGCCTCAAGGGGGGGACTAGCGGGCCTCGGATACAATGAGCAGTTCTTC. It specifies CASRGGLAGLGYNEQFF.

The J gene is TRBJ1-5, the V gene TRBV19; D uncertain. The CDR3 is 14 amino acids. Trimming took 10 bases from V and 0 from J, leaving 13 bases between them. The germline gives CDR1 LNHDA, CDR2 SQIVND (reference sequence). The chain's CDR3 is CATDKDYSNQPQHF. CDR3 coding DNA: TGTGCCACCGACAAGGATTATAGCAATCAGCCCCAGCATTTT.

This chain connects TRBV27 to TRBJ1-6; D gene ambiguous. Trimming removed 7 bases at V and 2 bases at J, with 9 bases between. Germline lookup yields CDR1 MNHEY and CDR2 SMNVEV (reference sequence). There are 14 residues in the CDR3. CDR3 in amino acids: CASKRAAYNSPLHF. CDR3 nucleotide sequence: TGTGCCAGCAAGCGGGCTGCCTATAATTCACCCCTCCACTTT.

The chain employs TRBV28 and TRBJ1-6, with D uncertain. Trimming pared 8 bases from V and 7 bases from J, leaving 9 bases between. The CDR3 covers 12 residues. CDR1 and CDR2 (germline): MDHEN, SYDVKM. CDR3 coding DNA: TGTGCCAGCGAGCCCGGGAATTCACCCCTCCACTTT. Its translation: CASEPGNSPLHF.

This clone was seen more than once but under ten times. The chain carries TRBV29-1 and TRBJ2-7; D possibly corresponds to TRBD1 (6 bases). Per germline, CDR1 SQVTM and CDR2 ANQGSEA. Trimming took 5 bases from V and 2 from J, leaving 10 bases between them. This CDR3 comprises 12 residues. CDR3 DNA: TGCAGCGTTCGGGACACGACCTACGAGCAGTACTTC. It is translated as CSVRDTTYEQYF.

This chain's CDR3 is CASSLGRSSYEQYF. The DNA for the CDR3 is TGCGCCAGCAGCTTGGGCCGGAGCTCCTACGAGCAGTACTTC. The chain uses TRBV5-1 and TRBJ2-7; no clear D gene. The germline V and J ends were trimmed by 0 bases and 0 bases, with 7 bases remaining between them. This CDR3 contains 14 residues. Germline CDR1 is SGHRS and CDR2 is YFSETQ.